This TCR beta chain was recovered during a study of blood T cell repertoires in COVID-19. Background on the study: Sources were T cells, B-cell-depleted T cells, or PBMCs; the material itself was cDNA or gDNA.

Some clones are missing from TCRdb's copy, which holds only in-frame ones; the method was immunoSEQ multiplex PCR. The table includes about 180,000 clones, about 80% detected once. The age range of participants was 18 to 89 years, with residence in around 22 US areas. Cohorts were assigned according to the clinical history that participants reported. Exposed study participants had met a COVID-19 case within 2 weeks before entry. The CDR3 runs to 19 residues. V gave up 4 bases and J gave up 0 bases; unmatched junction bases: 16. Germline V CDR1 and CDR2: GTSNPN, SVGIG (reference sequence). This chain links TRBV30 with TRBJ2-3; 10 bases align to TRBD1. The source material was PBMCs or T cells enriched from blood (not recorded which). The receptor was derived from a man between 60 and 75 years old who had been exposed to COVID-19. The CDR3 region has the DNA TGTGCCTGGACCTGGGGGACAGGGGCTACCCGGGAAAGCACAGATACGCAGTATTTT. Translating gives CAWTWGTGATRESTDTQYF.